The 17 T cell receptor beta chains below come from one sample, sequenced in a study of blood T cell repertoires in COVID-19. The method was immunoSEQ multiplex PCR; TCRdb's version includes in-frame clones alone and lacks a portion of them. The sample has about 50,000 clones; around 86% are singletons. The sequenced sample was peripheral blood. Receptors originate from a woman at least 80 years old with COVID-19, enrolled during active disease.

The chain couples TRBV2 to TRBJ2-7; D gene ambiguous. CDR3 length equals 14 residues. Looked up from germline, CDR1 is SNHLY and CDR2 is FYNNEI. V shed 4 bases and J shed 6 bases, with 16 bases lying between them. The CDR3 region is CASSGAVRYTEQYF. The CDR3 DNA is TGTGCCAGCAGTGGGGCAGTCCGTTATACCGAGCAGTACTTC.

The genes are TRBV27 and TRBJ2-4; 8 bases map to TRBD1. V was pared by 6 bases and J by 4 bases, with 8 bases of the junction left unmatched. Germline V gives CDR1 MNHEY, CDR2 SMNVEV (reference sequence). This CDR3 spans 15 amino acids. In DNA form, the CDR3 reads TGTGCCAGCAGCGATGACAGGGGTGCTAAAAACATTCAGTACTTC. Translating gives CASSDDRGAKNIQYF.

The CDR3 sequence: CASSLNNLAGDYNEQFF. The CDR3 bases are TGCGCCAGCAGCTTGAACAATCTAGCGGGGGATTACAATGAGCAGTTCTTC. The chain couples TRBV5-1 to TRBJ2-1, with 10 bases fitting TRBD2. V shed 1 base and J 4 bases; nucleotides not matched to a gene: 8. The CDR3 totals 17 residues. The germline V gene encodes CDR1 SGHRS and CDR2 YFSETQ.

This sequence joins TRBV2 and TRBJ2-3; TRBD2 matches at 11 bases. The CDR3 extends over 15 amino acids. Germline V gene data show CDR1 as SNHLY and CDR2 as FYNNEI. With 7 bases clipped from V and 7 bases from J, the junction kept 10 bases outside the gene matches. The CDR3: CASTRLAGSPNTQYF. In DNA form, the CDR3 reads TGTGCCAGCACCAGACTAGCGGGGTCGCCGAATACGCAGTATTTT.

The CDR3 nucleotides read TGCGCCAGCAAAAGAGAGAACACCGGGGAGCTGTTTTTT. Translating gives CASKRENTGELFF. J is TRBJ2-2 and V is TRBV5-1, with no clear D. V lost 6 bases, J lost 1 base, and 7 bases lay in between. CDR3 length equals 13 residues. Germline V gives CDR1 SGHRS, CDR2 YFSETQ.

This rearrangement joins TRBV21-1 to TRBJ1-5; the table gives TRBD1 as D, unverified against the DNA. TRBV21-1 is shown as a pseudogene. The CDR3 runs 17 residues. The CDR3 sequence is CASSKGQGGFGNQPQHF. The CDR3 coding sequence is TGTGCCAGCAGCAAAGGACAGGGGGGTTTCGGCAATCAGCCCCAGCATTTT.

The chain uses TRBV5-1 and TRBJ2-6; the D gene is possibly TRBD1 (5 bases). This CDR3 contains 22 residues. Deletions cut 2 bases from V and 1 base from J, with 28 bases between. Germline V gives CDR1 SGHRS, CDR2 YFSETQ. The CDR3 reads CASSLFAGSLGDPFSGANVLTF. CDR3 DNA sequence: TGCGCCAGCAGCTTATTTGCAGGGTCCTTAGGCGATCCCTTTTCTGGGGCCAACGTCCTGACTTTC.

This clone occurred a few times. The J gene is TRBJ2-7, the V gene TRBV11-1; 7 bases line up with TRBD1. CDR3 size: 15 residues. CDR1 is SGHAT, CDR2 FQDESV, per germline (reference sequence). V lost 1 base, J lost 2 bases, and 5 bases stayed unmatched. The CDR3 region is CASSLDRGGTYEQYF. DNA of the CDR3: TGTGCCAGCAGCTTAGACAGGGGTGGGACCTACGAGCAGTACTTC.

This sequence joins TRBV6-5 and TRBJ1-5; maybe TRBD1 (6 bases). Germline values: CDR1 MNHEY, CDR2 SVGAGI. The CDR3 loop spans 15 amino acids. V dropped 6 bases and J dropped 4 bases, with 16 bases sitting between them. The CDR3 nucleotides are TGTGCCAGCAGCTCCCGGACAGCGAGAAATCAGCCCCAGCATTTT. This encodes CASSSRTARNQPQHF.

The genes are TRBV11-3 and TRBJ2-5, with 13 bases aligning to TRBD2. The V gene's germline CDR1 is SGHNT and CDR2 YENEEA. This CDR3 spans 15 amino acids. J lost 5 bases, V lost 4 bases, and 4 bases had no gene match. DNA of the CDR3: TGTGCCAGCAGCTCAGGACTAGCGGGAGTTGAGACCCAGTACTTC. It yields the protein CASSSGLAGVETQYF.

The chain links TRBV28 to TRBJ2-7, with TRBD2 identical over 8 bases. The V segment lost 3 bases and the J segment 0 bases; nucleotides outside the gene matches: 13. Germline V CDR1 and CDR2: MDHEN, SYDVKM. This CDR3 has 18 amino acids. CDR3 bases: TGTGCCAGCAGTTTGCCAGGCAGCTTACTAGCGGCCTCCTACGAGCAGTACTTC. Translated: CASSLPGSLLAASYEQYF. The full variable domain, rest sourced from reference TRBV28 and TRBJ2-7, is DVKVTQSSRYLVKRTGEKVFLECVQDMDHENMFWYRQDPGLGLRLIYFSYDVKMKEKGDIPEGYSVSREKKERFSLILESASTNQTSMYLCASSLPGSLLAASYEQYFGPGTRLTVT.

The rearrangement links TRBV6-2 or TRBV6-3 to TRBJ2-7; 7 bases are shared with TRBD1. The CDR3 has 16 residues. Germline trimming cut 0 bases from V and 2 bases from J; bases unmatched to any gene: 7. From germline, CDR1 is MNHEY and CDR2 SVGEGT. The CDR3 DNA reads TGTGCCAGCAGTTACTCGATAGGGGGCTTCACCTACGAGCAGTACTTC. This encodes CASSYSIGGFTYEQYF.

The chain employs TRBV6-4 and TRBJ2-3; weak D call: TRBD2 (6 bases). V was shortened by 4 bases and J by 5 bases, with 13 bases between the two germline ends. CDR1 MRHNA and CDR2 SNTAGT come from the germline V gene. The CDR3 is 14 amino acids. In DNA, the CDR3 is TGTGCCAGCAGTGTGGCGGGGTTGGGAGATACGCAGTATTTT. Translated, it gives CASSVAGLGDTQYF.

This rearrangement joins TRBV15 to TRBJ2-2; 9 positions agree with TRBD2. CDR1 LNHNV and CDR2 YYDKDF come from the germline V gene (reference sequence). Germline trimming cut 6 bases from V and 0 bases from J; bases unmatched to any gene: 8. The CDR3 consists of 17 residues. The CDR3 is CATSGTSLIANTGELFF. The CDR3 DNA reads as TGTGCCACCAGTGGGACTAGCCTAATCGCGAACACCGGGGAGCTGTTTTTT.

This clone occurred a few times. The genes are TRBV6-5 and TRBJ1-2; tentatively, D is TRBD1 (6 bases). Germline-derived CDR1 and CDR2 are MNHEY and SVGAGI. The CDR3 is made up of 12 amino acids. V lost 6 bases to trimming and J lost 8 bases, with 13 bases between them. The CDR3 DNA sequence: TGTGCCAGCAGCCGCATTGGACAGGGCTACACCTTC. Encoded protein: CASSRIGQGYTF.

As DNA, the CDR3 is TGTGCCAGCAGCCTAGGACAGGGGAGGATCTATGGCTACACCTTC. Translating it yields CASSLGQGRIYGYTF. V is TRBV14 and J is TRBJ1-2; 9 positions agree with TRBD1. CDR3 length: 15 amino acids. Germline CDR1 SGHDN, CDR2 FVKESK. The V segment lost 4 bases and the J segment 4 bases; nucleotides outside the gene matches: 7.

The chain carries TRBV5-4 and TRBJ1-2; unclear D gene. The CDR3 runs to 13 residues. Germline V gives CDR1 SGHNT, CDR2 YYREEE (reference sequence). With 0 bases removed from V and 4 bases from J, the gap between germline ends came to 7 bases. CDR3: CASSLVRSYGYTF. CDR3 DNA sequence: TGTGCCAGCAGCTTGGTGAGGAGCTATGGCTACACCTTC.